The 16 T cell receptor beta chains in this list originate from one sample, sequenced in a study of CD8+ T cells in alopecia areata. TCR sequencing used cDNA made by reverse transcription of extracted RNA. TCRdb's table, derived via immunoSEQ multiplex PCR, lists solely in-frame clones and lacks some. Of 100,000 to 150,000 clones detected, 40% to 55% appear once; the ten largest clones hold over 9.5%. Sequencing was performed on NKG2D-low CD8+ T cells sorted from blood. These receptors originate from a human donor with alopecia areata.

This clone has more than one count but fewer than ten. This chain links TRBV7-9 with TRBJ2-7; D perhaps matches TRBD2 (5 bases). Looked up from germline, CDR1 is SEHNR and CDR2 is FQNEAQ (reference sequence). The CDR3 runs to 11 residues. The V and J ends lost 5 bases and 7 bases respectively, with 9 bases between them. The CDR3 loop reads CASSRDREQYF. The CDR3 DNA reads as TGTGCCAGCAGCCGGGATAGGGAGCAGTACTTC.

This clone showed up just once. This rearrangement joins TRBV5-1 to TRBJ2-7; 7 bases fit TRBD1. Looked up from germline, CDR1 is SGHRS and CDR2 is YFSETQ. Trimming cost V 3 bases and J 3 bases; bases outside gene matches: 3. This CDR3 has 13 amino acids. For the CDR3, the DNA is TGCGCCAGCAGCTGGGGGACAGTCTACGAGCAGTACTTC. This gives the protein CASSWGTVYEQYF.

The chain couples TRBV7-2 to TRBJ1-2; 10 positions match TRBD1. The V segment lost 4 bases and the J segment 6 bases; nucleotides outside the gene matches: 8. This CDR3 is built from 15 residues. The germline V gene encodes CDR1 SGHTA and CDR2 FQGNSA. CDR3: CASSSPGTGAHGYTF. In nucleotides, the CDR3 is TGTGCCAGCAGCTCGCCCGGGACAGGGGCCCATGGCTACACCTTC.

This clone came up a few times. The chain uses TRBV7-9 and TRBJ2-7, with no clear D. This CDR3 is 13 amino acids long. The V end lost 5 bases, the J end lost 3 bases, and 11 bases lay between the germline ends. Germline CDR1 reads SEHNR; CDR2 reads FQNEAQ (reference sequence). The CDR3 protein is CASSRDPNYEQYF. In nucleotides, the CDR3 is TGTGCCAGCAGCAGAGACCCCAACTACGAGCAGTACTTC.

This clone turned up a few times. The CDR3 reads CAWSKGMGSKETQYF. The CDR3 nucleotides are TGTGCCTGGAGTAAAGGGATGGGTTCGAAAGAGACCCAGTACTTC. V and J are TRBV30 and TRBJ2-5; no firm D call. This CDR3 contains 15 residues. The germline V and J ends were trimmed by 2 bases and 3 bases, with 16 bases remaining between them. Germline V gives CDR1 GTSNPN, CDR2 SVGIG (reference sequence).

J is TRBJ2-3 and V is TRBV29-1, with 12 bases aligning to TRBD2. J was trimmed by 4 bases and V by 2 bases; bases with no gene match: 1. There are 14 residues in the CDR3. Looked up from germline, CDR1 is SQVTM and CDR2 is ANQGSEA. The CDR3 DNA is TGCAGCGTTGAACCTAGCGGGGGGGCAGATACGCAGTATTTT. It yields the protein CSVEPSGGADTQYF.

The V call is TRBV5-1, the J call TRBJ2-3, with no clear D. V was trimmed by 1 base and J by 3 bases, leaving 12 bases between them. From germline, CDR1 is SGHRS and CDR2 YFSETQ. The CDR3 runs 15 residues. CDR3 protein: CASSLFGRQTDTQYF. The CDR3 DNA reads as TGCGCCAGCAGCTTGTTCGGCAGACAAACAGATACGCAGTATTTT.

The table lists this clone with a few counts. The gene calls are TRBV28 and TRBJ2-1, with D perhaps TRBD1 (7 bases). Germline loops: CDR1 MDHEN, CDR2 SYDVKM. This CDR3 has 14 residues. The germline V and J ends were trimmed by 7 bases and 7 bases, with 17 bases remaining between them. DNA for the CDR3: TGTGCCAGCACCCCCGGCCCAGGGGGGAATGAGCAGTTCTTC. Translated: CASTPGPGGNEQFF.

This clone has a handful of counts. The chain links TRBV2 to TRBJ1-3, with D hard to call. The CDR3 length is 13 residues. With 7 bases removed from V and 2 bases from J, the gap between germline ends came to 9 bases. Looked up from germline, CDR1 is SNHLY and CDR2 is FYNNEI. The CDR3 loop is CASTGGTGNTIYF. CDR3 coding DNA: TGTGCCAGCACGGGAGGAACTGGAAACACCATATATTTT.

In this sample, this clone turned up a few times. The rearrangement joins TRBV9 to TRBJ2-6, with D possibly called TRBD1 or TRBD2 (6 bases each). CDR3 length: 15 residues. Germline loops: CDR1 SGDLS, CDR2 YYNGEE. With 4 bases removed from V and 1 base from J, the gap between germline ends came to 9 bases. CDR3 bases: TGTGCCAGCAGCCTAGGGGGGTCTGGGGCCAACGTCCTGACTTTC. Translation: CASSLGGSGANVLTF.

This clone was observed a few times. V and J are TRBV28 and TRBJ2-3; no firm D call. CDR3 length: 14 residues. Germline V gives CDR1 MDHEN, CDR2 SYDVKM. Trimming removed 8 bases at V and 0 bases at J, with 12 bases between. CDR3 residues: CASRGSPSTDTQYF. The DNA of the CDR3 is TGTGCCAGCCGCGGATCGCCTAGCACAGATACGCAGTATTTT.

The sample holds a few counts of this clone. The CDR3 loop is CSVESYEKLFF. The CDR3 DNA follows: TGCAGCGTTGAATCCTATGAAAAACTGTTTTTT. The chain recombines TRBV29-1 with TRBJ1-4, with D uncertain. From germline, CDR1 is SQVTM and CDR2 ANQGSEA. Trimming left V 2 bases short and J 6 bases short, with 4 bases between. The length of the CDR3 is 11 residues.

This clone was picked up a small number of times. This chain links TRBV29-1 with TRBJ2-2; TRBD1 matches at 7 bases. Looked up from germline, CDR1 is SQVTM and CDR2 is ANQGSEA. CDR3 length equals 17 residues. V trimming: 6 bases; J trimming: 0 bases; junction bases outside the gene matches: 13. The CDR3 DNA is TGCAGCGTCGGGTTACAGGGGTCCGGCACGAACACCGGGGAGCTGTTTTTT. Translating gives CSVGLQGSGTNTGELFF.

V usage is TRBV7-2 and J usage is TRBJ2-1; the match to TRBD2 covers 7 bases. Trimming removed 2 bases from V and 6 bases from J; junction bases left unmatched: 7. The germline V gene encodes CDR1 SGHTA and CDR2 FQGNSA. The length of the CDR3 is 15 residues. The CDR3 bases are TGTGCCAGCAGCTTATCGCCGAGCGGGGTCAATGAGCAGTTCTTC. Residues: CASSLSPSGVNEQFF.

This chain links TRBV29-1 with TRBJ1-1; D uncertain. V was trimmed by 5 bases and J by 9 bases, leaving 10 bases between them. Germline lookup yields CDR1 SQVTM and CDR2 ANQGSEA. This CDR3 region has 10 residues. The DNA of the CDR3 is TGCAGCGTTACTCCTGATAAAGCTTTCTTT. Residues: CSVTPDKAFF.

This chain connects TRBV30 to TRBJ2-4; possibly TRBD1 for D (5 bases). V was clipped by 0 bases and J by 8 bases, with 20 bases between them. The CDR3 loop spans 16 amino acids. The germline CDR1 and CDR2 sequences are GTSNPN and SVGIG (reference sequence). The CDR3 sequence: CAWSVPGKLPEDIQYF. As DNA, the CDR3 is TGTGCCTGGAGTGTGCCAGGGAAATTACCTGAGGACATTCAGTACTTC.